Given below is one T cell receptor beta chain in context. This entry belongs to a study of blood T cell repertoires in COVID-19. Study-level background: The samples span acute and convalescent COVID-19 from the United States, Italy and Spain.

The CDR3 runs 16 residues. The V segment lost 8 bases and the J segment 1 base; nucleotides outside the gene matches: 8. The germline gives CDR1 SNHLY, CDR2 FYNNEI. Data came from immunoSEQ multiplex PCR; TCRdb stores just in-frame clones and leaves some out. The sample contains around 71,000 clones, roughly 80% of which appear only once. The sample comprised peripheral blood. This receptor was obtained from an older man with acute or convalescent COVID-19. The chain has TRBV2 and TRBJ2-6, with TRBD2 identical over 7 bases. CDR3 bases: TGTGCCAGCGGTCCAGCGGGACTATCTGGGGCCAACGTCCTGACTTTC. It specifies CASGPAGLSGANVLTF.